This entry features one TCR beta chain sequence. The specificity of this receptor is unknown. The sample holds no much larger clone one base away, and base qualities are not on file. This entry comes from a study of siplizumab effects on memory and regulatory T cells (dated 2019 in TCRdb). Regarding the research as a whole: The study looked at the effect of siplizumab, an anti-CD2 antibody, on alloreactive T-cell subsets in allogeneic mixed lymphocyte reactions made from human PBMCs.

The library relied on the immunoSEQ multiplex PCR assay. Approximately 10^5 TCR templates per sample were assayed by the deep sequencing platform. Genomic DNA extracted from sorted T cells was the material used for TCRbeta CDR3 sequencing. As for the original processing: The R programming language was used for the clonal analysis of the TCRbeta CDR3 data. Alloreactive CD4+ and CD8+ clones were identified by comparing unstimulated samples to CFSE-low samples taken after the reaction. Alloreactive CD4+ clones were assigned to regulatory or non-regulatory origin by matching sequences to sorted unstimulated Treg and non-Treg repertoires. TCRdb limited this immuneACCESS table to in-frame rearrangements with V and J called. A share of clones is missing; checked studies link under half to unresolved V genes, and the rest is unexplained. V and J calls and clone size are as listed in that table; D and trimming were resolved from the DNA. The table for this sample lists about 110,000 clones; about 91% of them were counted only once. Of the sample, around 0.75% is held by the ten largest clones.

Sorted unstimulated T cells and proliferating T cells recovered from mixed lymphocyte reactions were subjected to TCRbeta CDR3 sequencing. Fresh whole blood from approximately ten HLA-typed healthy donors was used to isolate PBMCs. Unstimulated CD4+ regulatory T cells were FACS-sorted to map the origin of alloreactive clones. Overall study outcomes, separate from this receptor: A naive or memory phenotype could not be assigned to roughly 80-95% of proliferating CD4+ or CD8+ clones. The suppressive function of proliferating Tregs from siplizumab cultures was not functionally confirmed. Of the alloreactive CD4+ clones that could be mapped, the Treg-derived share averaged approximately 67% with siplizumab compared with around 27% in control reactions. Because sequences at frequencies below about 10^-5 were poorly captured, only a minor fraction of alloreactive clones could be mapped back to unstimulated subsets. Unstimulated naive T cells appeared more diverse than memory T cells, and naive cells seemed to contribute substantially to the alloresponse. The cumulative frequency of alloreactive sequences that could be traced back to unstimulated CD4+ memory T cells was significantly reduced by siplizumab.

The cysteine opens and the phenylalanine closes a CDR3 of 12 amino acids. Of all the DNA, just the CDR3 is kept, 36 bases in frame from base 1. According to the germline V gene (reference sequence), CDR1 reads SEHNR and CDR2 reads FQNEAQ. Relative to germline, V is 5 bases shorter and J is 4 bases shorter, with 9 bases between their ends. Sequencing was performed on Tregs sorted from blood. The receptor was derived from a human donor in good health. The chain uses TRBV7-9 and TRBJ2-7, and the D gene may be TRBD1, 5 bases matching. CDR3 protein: CASSPGAYEQYF. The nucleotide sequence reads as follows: TGTGCCAGCAGCCCTGGGGCGTACGAGCAGTACTTC.